This paragraph reports one T cell receptor (beta chain). Its antigen is as yet unknown. This entry comes from a study of OX40 agonist ivuxolimab in advanced cancers. Study-wide background: Clinicians treated patients with ivuxolimab, an agonistic anti-OX40 (CD134) antibody.

V shed 1 base and J 6 bases; nucleotides not matched to a gene: 8. The CDR3 runs to 16 residues. Looked up from germline, CDR1 is SGHTA and CDR2 is FQGNSA. Assay used: immunoSEQ multiplex PCR; TCRdb lists only in-frame clones, some missing. Here the sample spans tens of thousands of clones, roughly 79% being singletons. Overall study findings and caveats: Partial responders treated at 0.1-3.0 mg/kg exhibited clonal expansion among the lowest measured. The authors did not determine the antigen specificity of the expanded peripheral T cells.

The chain links TRBV7-2 to TRBJ2-1; 8 bases agree with TRBD1. The origin of this receptor is an adult with an advanced solid tumor such as melanoma, head and neck, liver or kidney cancer. Here the sequenced sample was CD4+ or CD8+ T cells sorted from blood, taken in a trial of the OX40 agonist ivuxolimab. CDR3 in DNA: TGTGCCAGCAGCTTAGTAGGGCAGGGGGCCCGCAATGAGCAGTTCTTC. Amino acid sequence: CASSLVGQGARNEQFF.